This is a list of T cell receptor beta chains from one sample in a study of shared clonotypes between healthy human individuals. The protocol was immunoSEQ multiplex PCR, while the TCRdb copy is restricted to in-frame clones and leaves out a portion. The table lists 2,500,000 or so clones, 80% to 95% of them singletons. The sequencing input was naive CD4+ T cells from PBMCs. The receptors shown here come from a man younger than 35 in good health. Some clones in this sample may be carry-over from other donors' samples. The CDR3 runs from the conserved cysteine through the conserved F or W. The D gene is left open where the match is weak. Rows give clone size only sometimes, using once, few, many, or a class for an expanded clone.

TRBV28	TRBJ2-1	-	-	CASSSSGLTNNEQFF	TGTGCCAGCAGTTCAAGCGGATTAACTAACAATGAGCAGTTCTTC
TRBV2	TRBJ1-1	-	-	CASSERSRGRAFF	TGTGCCAGCAGTGAAAGGTCAAGGGGGAGGGCTTTCTTT
TRBV14	TRBJ1-4	-	-	CASSQGAGEKLFF	TGTGCCAGCAGCCAAGGCGCGGGGGAAAAACTGTTTTTT
TRBV6-5	TRBJ1-1	TRBD1	-	CASRRGQGNTEAFF	TGTGCCAGCAGACGGGGACAGGGGAACACTGAAGCTTTCTTT
TRBV4-3	TRBJ2-1	TRBD2	-	CASSQGVAGGHNEQFF	TGCGCCAGCAGCCAAGGAGTAGCGGGAGGGCACAATGAGCAGTTCTTC
TRBV27	TRBJ1-1	TRBD1	-	CASSLLPGGNTEAFF	TGTGCCAGCAGTTTACTCCCAGGGGGGAACACTGAAGCTTTCTTT
TRBV7-9	TRBJ2-2	-	-	CASSLVSIAGELFF	TGTGCCAGCAGCTTAGTATCTATCGCCGGGGAGCTGTTTTTT
TRBV10-3	TRBJ2-7	-	-	CAISERIAASYEQYF	TGTGCCATCAGTGAGAGGATAGCGGCCTCCTACGAGCAGTACTTC
TRBV2	TRBJ2-7	-	-	CASSMVTEGEQYF	TGTGCCAGCAGTATGGTAACCGAAGGCGAGCAGTACTTC
TRBV12-5	TRBJ2-1	TRBD2	-	CASGSAGAGGPYNEQFF	TGTGCTAGTGGTTCGGCAGGAGCGGGAGGGCCCTACAATGAGCAGTTCTTC
TRBV15	TRBJ2-7	-	-	CATSREANYEQYF	TGTGCCACCAGCAGAGAGGCTAACTACGAGCAGTACTTC
TRBV7-3	TRBJ2-1	-	-	CASSPVGEHEQFF	TGTGCCAGCAGCCCGGTGGGTGAGCATGAGCAGTTCTTC
TRBV9	TRBJ2-6	-	-	CASSVVARGFSGANVLTF	TGTGCCAGCAGCGTAGTGGCTAGAGGTTTCTCTGGGGCCAACGTCCTGACTTTC
TRBV19	TRBJ2-5	TRBD1	-	CASSLRQGQETQYF	TGTGCCAGTAGTCTTCGACAGGGTCAAGAGACCCAGTACTTC
TRBV4-1	TRBJ1-5	TRBD1	few	CASSRRTGTNQPQHF	TGCGCCAGCAGCCGTAGGACAGGGACCAATCAGCCCCAGCATTTT
TRBV27	TRBJ2-1	-	-	CASGGAASLGEQFF	TGTGCCAGCGGAGGGGCGGCCTCTCTGGGTGAGCAGTTCTTC
TRBV10-1	TRBJ1-1	TRBD1	-	CARTTGRETEAFF	TGCGCCAGGACGACAGGGAGGGAGACTGAAGCTTTCTTT
TRBV18	TRBJ2-5	TRBD2	-	CASSERGRLETQYF	TGTGCCAGCTCAGAGCGGGGGAGGCTGGAGACCCAGTACTTC
TRBV28	TRBJ2-7	TRBD1	-	CASSLRTRQGKWQYF	TGTGCCAGCAGTTTAAGGACCAGACAGGGGAAATGGCAGTACTTC
TRBV27	TRBJ2-2	-	-	CASSLVGIHTGELFF	TGTGCCAGCAGTTTAGTCGGGATCCACACCGGGGAGCTGTTTTTT
TRBV5-4	TRBJ2-5	TRBD2	-	CASSSERERSQETQYF	TGTGCCAGCAGCTCGGAGCGGGAGAGGTCACAAGAGACCCAGTACTTC
TRBV5-1	TRBJ2-2	-	-	CASSLRGVETGELFF	TGCGCCAGCAGCTTACGAGGGGTGGAGACCGGGGAGCTGTTTTTT
TRBV28	TRBJ2-1	-	-	CASSFGSGSGNEQFF	TGTGCCAGCAGTTTCGGCAGCGGATCAGGGAATGAGCAGTTCTTC
TRBV5-6	TRBJ2-3	-	-	CASSLVSTIGTQYF	TGTGCCAGCAGCTTGGTATCCACAATAGGAACGCAGTATTTT
TRBV6-5	TRBJ2-1	-	-	CASSYQGRPLNEQFF	TGTGCCAGCAGTTACCAGGGACGTCCCCTGAATGAGCAGTTCTTC
TRBV4-1	TRBJ2-5	-	once	CASSEGLDRRKETQYF	TGCGCCAGCAGCGAGGGGCTCGACAGGAGAAAAGAGACCCAGTACTTC
TRBV28	TRBJ1-5	TRBD1	once	CASSLSGQGAQPQHF	TGTGCCAGCAGTTTATCTGGACAGGGCGCACAGCCCCAGCATTTT
TRBV19	TRBJ2-1	TRBD2	-	CASSPRPGLAGVYEQFF	TGTGCCAGTAGTCCCCGACCGGGACTAGCGGGAGTTTATGAGCAGTTCTTC
TRBV7-3	TRBJ2-7	-	-	CASSLIAGSAYEQYF	TGTGCCAGCAGCTTAATCGCGGGTTCAGCCTACGAGCAGTACTTC
TRBV5-1	TRBJ2-2	-	-	CASSLVAGELFF	TGCGCCAGCAGCTTGGTCGCCGGGGAGCTGTTTTTT
TRBV15	TRBJ1-2	-	-	CATSTGTPRFGKGYTF	TGTGCCACCAGCACGGGGACACCCCGATTTGGAAAGGGCTACACCTTC
TRBV20-1	TRBJ1-2	-	-	CSARGAIVTF	TGCAGTGCTCGGGGGGCGATAGTAACCTTC
TRBV10-3	TRBJ2-5	TRBD2	-	CAISEWSGTRQETQYF	TGTGCCATCAGTGAGTGGTCCGGGACTAGACAAGAGACCCAGTACTTC
TRBV29-1	TRBJ1-1	-	-	CSVSISGHQNTEAFF	TGCAGCGTTTCCATTTCGGGACACCAGAACACTGAAGCTTTCTTT
TRBV6-5	TRBJ2-7	-	once	CASRIKGIRGEQYF	TGTGCCAGCAGAATCAAGGGGATTAGGGGCGAGCAGTACTTC
TRBV5-1	TRBJ2-7	TRBD2	-	CASSRKRTSGTYEQYF	TGCGCCAGCAGTCGAAAACGGACTAGCGGGACGTACGAGCAGTACTTC
TRBV30	TRBJ2-7	-	-	CAWRGSRGSYEQYF	TGTGCCTGGAGGGGCTCGAGGGGATCCTACGAGCAGTACTTC
TRBV7-3	TRBJ2-1	TRBD1	-	CASGRDRGRDNEQFF	TGTGCCAGCGGCCGGGACAGGGGAAGGGACAATGAGCAGTTCTTC
TRBV6-5	TRBJ1-5	-	-	CASSSYRDNNQPQHF	TGTGCCAGCAGTTCCTACCGGGACAACAATCAGCCCCAGCATTTT
TRBV4-1	TRBJ2-7	-	few	CASSPIGGSYEQYF	TGCGCCAGCAGCCCGATCGGCGGTTCCTACGAGCAGTACTTC